These 28 T cell receptor beta chains came from one sample sequenced in a study of massively parallel sequencing of T cell beta chains. TCRdb used MiXCR to reprocess the 5' RACE reads, holding one entry per CDR3 protein. The profile covers 3,500 to 5,000 distinct CDR3 sequences, with 38% appearing a single time and about 3.1% taken by the ten largest. The sequenced sample consisted of commercial RNA from peripheral blood pooled from many donors. The origin of the receptors is a pool of human donors in good health; the sample was commercial RNA pooled from many donors.

This clonotype was detected a few times. The chain joins TRBV12-3 or TRBV12-4 to TRBJ1-5; D is perhaps TRBD1 (6 bases). Trimming shortened V by 3 bases and J by 3 bases, and 12 bases separated the two germline ends. The CDR3 contains 15 residues. The CDR3 protein is CASSLGTNLNQPQHF. The CDR3 DNA sequence: TGTGCCAGCAGTTTGGGGACAAACCTCAATCAGCCCCAGCATTTT.

This sequence joins TRBV20-1 and TRBJ1-1; 8 positions agree with TRBD1. Losses at the gene ends were 2 bases for V and 4 bases for J; bases not matched to a gene: 9. CDR3 length equals 15 residues. Germline-derived CDR1 and CDR2 are DFQATT and SNEGSKA (reference sequence). The CDR3 loop reads CSARQGAGGSTEAFF. CDR3 DNA: TGCAGTGCTAGACAGGGGGCAGGGGGAAGCACTGAAGCTTTCTTT.

This clonotype was observed a handful of times. The J gene is TRBJ1-5, the V gene TRBV9; the D gene is possibly TRBD1 (5 bases). CDR1 is SGDLS and CDR2 is YYNGEE in the germline V gene. Deletions cut 0 bases from V and 3 bases from J, with 10 bases between. CDR3 length: 15 amino acids. The CDR3 DNA is TGTGCCAGCAGCGTAGGGGGACTGACCAATCAGCCCCAGCATTTT. Its protein is CASSVGGLTNQPQHF.

This clonotype was seen a few times. V is TRBV11-1 and J is TRBJ2-5, with D possibly being TRBD1 (6 bases). The germline V and J ends were trimmed by 0 bases and 5 bases, with 13 bases remaining between them. The CDR3 loop spans 15 amino acids. Germline assignment: CDR1 SGHAT and CDR2 FQDESV (reference sequence). The DNA of the CDR3 is TGTGCCAGCAGCTTAGCGTGGGGGCTTGGGGAGACCCAGTACTTC. Amino acid sequence: CASSLAWGLGETQYF.

The chain employs TRBV11-2 and TRBJ2-5; no definite D call. Trimming took 5 bases from V and 4 from J, leaving 11 bases between them. The CDR3 covers 13 residues. Germline V lookup: CDR1 SGHAT, CDR2 FQNNGV. The CDR3 protein is CASSLGPGETQYF. The DNA of the CDR3 is TGTGCCAGCAGCCTTGGGCCAGGAGAGACCCAGTACTTC.

The genes are TRBV6-2 or TRBV6-3 and TRBJ2-6, with 9 bases aligning to TRBD1. V was clipped by 6 bases and J by 0 bases; unmatched bases: 0. Germline CDR1 is MNHEY and CDR2 is SVGEGT. The CDR3 extends over 15 amino acids. CDR3 sequence reads: CASRTGGSGANVLTF. DNA for the CDR3: TGTGCCAGCAGGACAGGGGGCTCTGGGGCCAACGTCCTGACTTTC.

The chain employs TRBV20-1 and TRBJ2-7; 8 bases match TRBD1. The CDR3 is 14 amino acids. The V gene end was trimmed by 4 bases and the J gene end by 3 bases; junction bases not matched to a gene: 8. Germline lookup yields CDR1 DFQATT and CDR2 SNEGSKA (reference sequence). The CDR3 reads CSAITGGQIYEQYF. Written as DNA, the CDR3 is TGCAGTGCTATTACAGGGGGACAGATCTACGAGCAGTACTTC.

The gene calls are TRBV5-4 and TRBJ2-1; D is perhaps TRBD1 (6 bases). The V gene lost 1 base and the J gene lost 4 bases, with 12 bases spanning the gap. The CDR3 totals 15 residues. CDR1 and CDR2 from the germline V gene are SGHNT and YYREEE (reference sequence). The CDR3 loop reads CASSLPGTIYNEQFF. The DNA of the CDR3 is TGTGCCAGCAGCTTGCCCGGGACAATTTACAATGAGCAGTTCTTC.

The CDR3 loop reads CASRESGANVLTF. For the CDR3, the DNA is TGTGCCAGCAGGGAATCTGGGGCCAACGTCCTGACTTTC. The V call is TRBV12-1, the J call TRBJ2-6. TRBV12-1 is a known pseudogene. There are 13 residues in the CDR3.

This clonotype turned up a few times. This rearrangement joins TRBV11-2 to TRBJ1-4; 10 bases align to TRBD1. After removal of 1 base from V and 10 bases from J, the junction contained 6 bases not matched to a gene. The CDR3 extends over 15 amino acids. Per the germline V gene, CDR1 is SGHAT and CDR2 is FQNNGV. CDR3 loop: CASSLGDRGSGKLFF. The CDR3 coding sequence is TGTGCCAGCAGCTTAGGGGACAGGGGATCGGGAAAACTGTTTTTT.

This clonotype has just a few counts. This chain links TRBV20-1 with TRBJ1-5, with 8 bases lining up with TRBD1. Germline V CDR1 and CDR2: DFQATT, SNEGSKA (reference sequence). V was pared by 5 bases and J by 5 bases, with 8 bases of the junction left unmatched. There are 14 residues in the CDR3. CDR3 DNA sequence: TGCAGTGCTGGGGGACAGGTGGGAGATCAGCCCCAGCATTTT. It encodes CSAGGQVGDQPQHF.

This clonotype was counted only a few times. The V gene is TRBV28, the J gene TRBJ2-3; D not resolved. V was trimmed by 2 bases and J by 2 bases, leaving 2 bases between them. There are 12 residues in the CDR3. Germline V gene lookup returns CDR1 MDHEN and CDR2 SYDVKM. The CDR3 sequence: CASSLPTDTQYF. The CDR3 DNA sequence: TGTGCCAGCAGTTTACCCACAGATACGCAGTATTTT.

This sequence joins TRBV29-1 and TRBJ2-2; the D call may be TRBD1 or TRBD2 (5 bases each). Trimming cost V 7 bases and J 0 bases, with 9 bases left between them. Germline CDR1 and CDR2: SQVTM and ANQGSEA. The CDR3 is made up of 13 amino acids. CDR3 region: CSDRDANTGELFF. In DNA form, the CDR3 reads TGCAGCGACCGGGACGCGAACACCGGGGAGCTGTTTTTT.

The chain links TRBV7-6 to TRBJ2-1; D might be TRBD2 (5 bases). The germline V gene encodes CDR1 SGHVS and CDR2 FNYEAQ. V lost 6 bases, J lost 4 bases, and 7 bases lay in between. This CDR3 is built from 12 residues. The DNA for the CDR3 is TGTGCCAGCAGTCCGGGGTACAATGAGCAGTTCTTC. It specifies CASSPGYNEQFF. Drawing the rest from reference TRBV7-6 and TRBJ2-1, the complete variable domain is GAGVSQSPRYKVTKRGQDVALRCDPISGHVSLYWYRQALGQGPEFLTYFNYEAQQDKSGLPNDRFSAERPEGSISTLTIQRTEQRDSAMYRCASSPGYNEQFFGPGTRLTVL.

This clonotype was detected a few times. The gene calls are TRBV20-1 and TRBJ2-2, with D possibly called TRBD1 or TRBD2 (6 bases each). This CDR3 comprises 13 residues. The V and J ends lost 3 bases and 6 bases respectively, with 11 bases between them. CDR1 is DFQATT and CDR2 is SNEGSKA in the germline V gene (reference sequence). CDR3 sequence (DNA): TGCAGTGCTAGTGGGGGGCGAGCCGGGGAGCTGTTTTTT. Translated: CSASGGRAGELFF.

The chain recombines TRBV7-2 with TRBJ1-1; TRBD1 is a possible D gene (6 bases). V dropped 5 bases and J dropped 5 bases, with 15 bases sitting between them. In germline, CDR1 is SGHTA, CDR2 FQGNSA. This CDR3 comprises 14 residues. The CDR3 coding sequence is TGTGCCAGCAGCGCCTACGGGGGCGGGACTGAAGCTTTCTTT. Translation: CASSAYGGGTEAFF.

The V and J genes are TRBV5-1 and TRBJ2-3; unclear D gene. Germline V gene data show CDR1 as SGHRS and CDR2 as YFSETQ. This CDR3 comprises 14 residues. The V gene lost 4 bases and the J gene lost 0 bases, with 9 bases spanning the gap. CDR3 in DNA: TGCGCCAGCAGCGTAGGTTCTAGCACAGATACGCAGTATTTT. Encoded protein: CASSVGSSTDTQYF.

This rearrangement joins TRBV9 to TRBJ2-2; D possibly matches TRBD1 or TRBD2 (5 bases each). V lost 6 bases to trimming and J lost 8 bases, with 14 bases between them. This CDR3 contains 13 residues. Looked up from germline, CDR1 is SGDLS and CDR2 is YYNGEE. DNA of the CDR3: TGTGCCAGCACAAGCCGTGAGGGGGGGGAGCTGTTTTTT. It specifies CASTSREGGELFF.

V and J are TRBV11-2 and TRBJ2-7; D is possibly TRBD2 (5 bases). Germline values: CDR1 SGHAT, CDR2 FQNNGV. This CDR3 contains 16 residues. V was shortened by 0 bases and J by 2 bases, with 14 bases between the two germline ends. CDR3 in DNA: TGTGCCAGCAGCTTAGAGGGGAGCCGAAAACCCTACGAGCAGTACTTC. It specifies CASSLEGSRKPYEQYF.

The V call is TRBV7-2, the J call TRBJ1-1; D call uncertain. The germline CDR1 and CDR2 sequences are SGHTA and FQGNSA. The V and J ends lost 4 bases and 7 bases respectively, with 16 bases between them. The CDR3 totals 14 residues. CDR3 bases: TGTGCCAGCAGCTGGAAGGCAGGAAATAGTGAAGCTTTCTTT. Translated, it gives CASSWKAGNSEAFF.

The chain couples TRBV6-2 or TRBV6-3 to TRBJ2-7; D gene unclear. Germline lookup yields CDR1 MNHEY and CDR2 SVGEGT. V lost 3 bases, J lost 6 bases, and 9 bases lay in between. CDR3 length: 12 residues. CDR3 in DNA: TGTGCCAGCAGTTATATCCCTCGCGAGCAGTACTTC. Translation: CASSYIPREQYF.

This clonotype was recorded a few times. J is TRBJ2-7 and V is TRBV29-1, with a possible D match to TRBD1 (6 bases). The germline V and J ends were trimmed by 1 base and 3 bases, with 10 bases remaining between them. From germline, CDR1 is SQVTM and CDR2 ANQGSEA. The CDR3 has 13 residues. This CDR3 is CSVEVGRGYEQYF. DNA for the CDR3: TGCAGCGTTGAAGTAGGCAGGGGCTACGAGCAGTACTTC.

This clonotype has just a few counts. J is TRBJ2-1 and V is TRBV20-1; TRBD2 aligns across 7 bases. In germline, CDR1 is DFQATT, CDR2 SNEGSKA (reference sequence). The CDR3 is 13 residues long. The ends lost 7 bases at V and 4 bases at J; junction bases unmatched: 7. For the CDR3, the DNA is TGCAGTGGGGAACGGGAGGTATACAATGAGCAGTTCTTC. The encoded protein is CSGEREVYNEQFF.

This chain links TRBV6-2 or TRBV6-3 with TRBJ2-3; a possible D gene is TRBD1 (5 bases). Germline CDR1 is MNHEY and CDR2 is SVGEGT. CDR3 size: 15 residues. V lost 0 bases and J lost 6, with 13 bases in between. The CDR3 sequence is CASSYSRQGMDTQYF. The CDR3 DNA is TGTGCCAGCAGTTACTCTAGGCAGGGTATGGATACGCAGTATTTT.

The rearrangement links TRBV18 to TRBJ1-1; D is unresolved. Between the trimmed V and J ends, which lost 3 bases and 3 bases, there was a span of 8 bases. CDR3 length: 13 residues. The germline CDR1 and CDR2 sequences are KGHSH and LQKENI. The DNA for the CDR3 is TGTGCCAGCTCACCCCCGCAGGACACTGAAGCTTTCTTT. This gives the protein CASSPPQDTEAFF.

The chain is built from TRBV29-1 and TRBJ2-5; 9 nucleotides match TRBD1. The CDR3 contains 13 residues. Trimming removed 3 bases from V and 6 bases from J; junction bases left unmatched: 5. Germline V gene sequence: CDR1 SQVTM, CDR2 ANQGSEA. The CDR3 nucleotides are TGCAGCGTTGATGGACAGGGGTGGAAGACCCAGTACTTC. Residues: CSVDGQGWKTQYF.

The CDR3 coding sequence is TGTGCCAGCTATAAAGACGACTATGGCTACACCTTC. Translating it yields CASYKDDYGYTF. The genes are TRBV6-2 or TRBV6-3 and TRBJ1-2, with D hard to call. V lost 8 bases and J 3 bases, leaving 10 bases between the germline ends. This CDR3 spans 12 amino acids. CDR1 and CDR2 from the germline V gene are MNHEY and SVGEGT.

The chain has TRBV20-1 and TRBJ1-2; 7 bases align to TRBD1. V lost 6 bases and J lost 8; bases outside the gene matches: 6. This CDR3 spans 11 amino acids. CDR1 and CDR2 (germline): DFQATT, SNEGSKA (reference sequence). For the CDR3, the DNA is TGCAGTGCGACACCGGGACAGGGCTACACCTTC. This sequence encodes CSATPGQGYTF.